A selection of T cell receptor beta chains follows, all from one sample in a study of CXCR3-negative and CXCR3-positive naive CD8 T cells. TCRdb re-called the 5' RACE reads and gives one entry per CDR3 protein, without DNA. Listed are around 29,000 distinct CDR3 sequences; around 9.6% falls within the top ten. The material sequenced was memory CD8+ T cells from blood. These receptors were collected from a human donor in good health. Some clones in this sample may be carry-over from other donors' samples. Each CDR3 is given with its conserved first and last residue. Size is stated for part of the rows, as once, few or many counts, or as a class when the clone is expanded.

v_gene	abundance	j_gene	CDR3aa
TRBV7-7	.	TRBJ2-1	CASSYGPGQGDNEQFF
TRBV11-1	.	TRBJ2-3	CASSLYSGGVGTDTQYF
TRBV4-2	.	TRBJ2-7	CASSQDSDGPYEQYF
TRBV7-9	.	TRBJ2-1	CASSGRTKGGDEQFF
TRBV20-1	.	TRBJ1-5	CSASTSTGGQPQHF
TRBV2	.	TRBJ2-2	CASSSETSGPHPNTGELFF
TRBV29-1	.	TRBJ2-1	CSVVSGGTYNEQFF
TRBV6-2/TRBV6-3	.	TRBJ1-6	CAAGQQTGNSPLHF
TRBV4-2	.	TRBJ2-3	CASSASGGEPSDTQYF
TRBV6-2/TRBV6-3	.	TRBJ2-3	CASSLGLAGVLVVTDTQYF
TRBV4-3	.	TRBJ1-1	CASSQGPQSEAFF
TRBV6-2/TRBV6-3	medium-sized	TRBJ1-5	CASSSGRNSNQPQHF
TRBV10-3	.	TRBJ1-2	CAISDLDRDGYTF
TRBV4-3	.	TRBJ2-6	CASSQGDRGGPNVLTF
TRBV11-1	.	TRBJ2-7	CASGDSYSYEQYF
TRBV20-1	.	TRBJ2-7	CSAQTSGLTLGYEQYF
TRBV7-6	.	TRBJ1-2	CASSLVQGRLDYGYTF
TRBV5-8	.	TRBJ2-4	CASSLAGSPIQYF
TRBV25-1	.	TRBJ2-3	CASSDTAGVTDTQYF
TRBV5-5	medium-sized	TRBJ2-7	CASRVFRDGYEQYF
TRBV7-9	.	TRBJ2-3	CASSLVGGGWGDTQYF
TRBV24-1	.	TRBJ2-2	CATSAGTGETGELFF
TRBV6-4	medium-sized	TRBJ2-1	CASSKQEGNEQFF
TRBV7-2	.	TRBJ1-1	CASSLVGGGAVTEAFF
TRBV27	.	TRBJ2-1	CASSLVGVGFSYNEQFF
TRBV29-1	.	TRBJ2-4	CSVGDRTGAKNIQYF
TRBV7-3	.	TRBJ2-1	CASSVGLAYNEQFF
TRBV7-3	.	TRBJ2-2	CASSIRAGTPNTGELFF
TRBV6-2/TRBV6-3	.	TRBJ2-7	CASSPFSYEQYF
TRBV7-9	.	TRBJ2-5	CASSLWTGGQETQYF
TRBV29-1	.	TRBJ2-7	CSVEGEGEQYF
TRBV11-2	.	TRBJ2-4	CASSFGLDIQYF
TRBV6-2/TRBV6-3	.	TRBJ2-1	CASSYFPGQEQFF
TRBV7-3	.	TRBJ2-1	CASSFGLAGNEQFF
TRBV5-1	.	TRBJ2-7	CASGNSGTGGYEQYF
TRBV7-9	.	TRBJ2-2	CASSFRQGASTGELFF
TRBV7-2	.	TRBJ2-7	CASSFIGTYEQYF
TRBV7-9	.	TRBJ2-7	CASSLIVDEQYF
TRBV4-3	.	TRBJ2-1	CASSQDQGNEQFF